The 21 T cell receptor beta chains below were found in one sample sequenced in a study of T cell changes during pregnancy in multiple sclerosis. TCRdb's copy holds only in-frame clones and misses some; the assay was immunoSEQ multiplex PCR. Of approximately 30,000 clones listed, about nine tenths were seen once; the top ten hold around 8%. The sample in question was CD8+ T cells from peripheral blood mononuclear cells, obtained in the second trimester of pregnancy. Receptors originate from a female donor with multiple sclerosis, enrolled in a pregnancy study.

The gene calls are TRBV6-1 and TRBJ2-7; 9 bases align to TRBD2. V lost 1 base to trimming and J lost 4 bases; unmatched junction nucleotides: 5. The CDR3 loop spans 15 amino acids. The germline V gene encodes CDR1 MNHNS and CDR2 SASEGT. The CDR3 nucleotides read TGTGCCAGCAGTGAAGAGTTAGCGGGGGCATACGAGCAGTACTTC. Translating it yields CASSEELAGAYEQYF.

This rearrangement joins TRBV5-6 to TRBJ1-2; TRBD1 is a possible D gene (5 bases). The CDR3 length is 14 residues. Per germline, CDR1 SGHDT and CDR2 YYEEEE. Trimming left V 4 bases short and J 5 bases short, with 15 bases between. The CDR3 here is CASSEYGAGYGYTF. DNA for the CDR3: TGTGCCAGCAGCGAATACGGGGCGGGGTATGGCTACACCTTC.

The CDR3 sequence is CASSFIGDEQYF. The CDR3 DNA reads TGTGCCAGCAGCTTCATAGGGGACGAGCAGTACTTC. The rearrangement joins TRBV5-6 to TRBJ2-7; D possibly corresponds to TRBD1 (5 bases). V was cut by 2 bases and J by 5 bases, with 8 bases left in between. This CDR3 spans 12 amino acids. Germline-derived CDR1 and CDR2 are SGHDT and YYEEEE. Complete variable domain (other parts from reference TRBV5-6 and TRBJ2-7): DAGVTQSPTHLIKTRGQQVTLRCSPKSGHDTVSWYQQALGQGPQFIFQYYEEEERQRGNFPDRFSGHQFPNYSSELNVNALLLGDSALYLCASSFIGDEQYFGPGTRLTVT.

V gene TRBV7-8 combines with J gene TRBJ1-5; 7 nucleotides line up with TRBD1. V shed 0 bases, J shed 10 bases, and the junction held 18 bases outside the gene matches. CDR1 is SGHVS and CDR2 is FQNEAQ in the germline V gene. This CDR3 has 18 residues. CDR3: CASSLAGWRGTAGQPQHF. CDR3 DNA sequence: TGTGCCAGCAGCTTAGCGGGCTGGAGGGGGACAGCGGGTCAACCCCAGCATTTT.

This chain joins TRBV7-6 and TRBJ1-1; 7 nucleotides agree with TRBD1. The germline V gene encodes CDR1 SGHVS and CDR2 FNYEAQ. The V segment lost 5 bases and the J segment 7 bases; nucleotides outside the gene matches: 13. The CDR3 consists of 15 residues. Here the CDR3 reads CASSPPAGGFVEAFF. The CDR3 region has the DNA TGTGCCAGCAGCCCCCCGGCAGGGGGTTTTGTTGAAGCTTTCTTT. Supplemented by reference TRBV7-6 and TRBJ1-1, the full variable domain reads GAGVSQSPRYKVTKRGQDVALRCDPISGHVSLYWYRQALGQGPEFLTYFNYEAQQDKSGLPNDRFSAERPEGSISTLTIQRTEQRDSAMYRCASSPPAGGFVEAFFGQGTRLTVV.

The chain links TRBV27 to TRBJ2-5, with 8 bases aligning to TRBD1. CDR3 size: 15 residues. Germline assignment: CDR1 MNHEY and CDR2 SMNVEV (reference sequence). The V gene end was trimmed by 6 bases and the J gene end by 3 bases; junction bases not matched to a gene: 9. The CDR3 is CASRGTGNLEETQYF. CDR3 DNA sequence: TGTGCCAGCAGGGGGACAGGTAACTTGGAAGAGACCCAGTACTTC.

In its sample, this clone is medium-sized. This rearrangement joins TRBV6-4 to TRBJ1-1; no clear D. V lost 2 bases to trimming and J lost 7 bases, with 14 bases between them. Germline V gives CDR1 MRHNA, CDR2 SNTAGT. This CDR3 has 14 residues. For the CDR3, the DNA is TGTGCCAGCAGTGACGGCCACAGCCCAGGTGAAGCTTTCTTT. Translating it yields CASSDGHSPGEAFF.

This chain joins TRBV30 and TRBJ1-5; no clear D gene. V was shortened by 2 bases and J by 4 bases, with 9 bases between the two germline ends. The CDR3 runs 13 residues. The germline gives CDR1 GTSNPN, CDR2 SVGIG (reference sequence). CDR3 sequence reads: CAWSRSLNQPQHF. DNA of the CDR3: TGTGCCTGGAGTCGTAGTCTTAATCAGCCCCAGCATTTT. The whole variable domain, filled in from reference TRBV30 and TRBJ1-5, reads SQTIHQWPATLVQPVGSPLSLECTVEGTSNPNLYWYRQAAGRGLQLLFYSVGIGQISSEVPQNLSASRPQDRQFILSSKKLLLSDSGFYLCAWSRSLNQPQHFGDGTRLSIL.

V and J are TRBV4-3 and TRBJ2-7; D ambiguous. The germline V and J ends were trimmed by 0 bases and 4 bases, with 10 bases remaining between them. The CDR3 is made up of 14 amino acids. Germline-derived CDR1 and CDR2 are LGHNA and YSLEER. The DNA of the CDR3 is TGCGCCAGCAGCCAAGATCTAATAGCTTACGAGCAGTACTTC. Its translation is CASSQDLIAYEQYF.

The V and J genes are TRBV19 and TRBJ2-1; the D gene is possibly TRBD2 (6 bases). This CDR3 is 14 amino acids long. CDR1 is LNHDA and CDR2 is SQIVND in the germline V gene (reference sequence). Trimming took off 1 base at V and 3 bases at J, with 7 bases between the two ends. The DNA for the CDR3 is TGTGCCAGTAGTATAGGGGAGGACTACAATGAGCAGTTCTTC. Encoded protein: CASSIGEDYNEQFF. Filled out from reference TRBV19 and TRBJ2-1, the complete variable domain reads DGGITQSPKYLFRKEGQNVTLSCEQNLNHDAMYWYRQDPGQGLRLIYYSQIVNDFQKGDIAEGYSVSREKKESFPLTVTSAQKNPTAFYLCASSIGEDYNEQFFGPGTRLTVL.

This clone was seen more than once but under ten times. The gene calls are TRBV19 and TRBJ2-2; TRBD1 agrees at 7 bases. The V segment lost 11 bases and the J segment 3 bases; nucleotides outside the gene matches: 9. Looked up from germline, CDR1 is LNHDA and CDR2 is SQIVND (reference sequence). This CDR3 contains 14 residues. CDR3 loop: CASKTGTHTGELFF. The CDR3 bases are TGTGCCTCCAAGACAGGGACGCACACCGGGGAGCTGTTTTTT. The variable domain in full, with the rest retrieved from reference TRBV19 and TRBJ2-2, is DGGITQSPKYLFRKEGQNVTLSCEQNLNHDAMYWYRQDPGQGLRLIYYSQIVNDFQKGDIAEGYSVSREKKESFPLTVTSAQKNPTAFYLCASKTGTHTGELFFGEGSRLTVL.

CDR3 residues: CSVKRTLNTEAFF. In DNA, the CDR3 is TGCAGCGTTAAAAGGACTCTGAACACTGAAGCTTTCTTT. This sequence joins TRBV29-1 and TRBJ1-1; no clear D. V gave up 5 bases and J gave up 0 bases, with 10 bases separating them. The CDR3 runs to 13 residues. Germline lookup yields CDR1 SQVTM and CDR2 ANQGSEA.

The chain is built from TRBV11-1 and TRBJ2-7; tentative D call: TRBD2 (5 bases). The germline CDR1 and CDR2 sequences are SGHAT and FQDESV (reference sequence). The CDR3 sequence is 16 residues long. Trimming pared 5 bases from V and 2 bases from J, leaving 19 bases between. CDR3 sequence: CASSLRGSYTPYEQYF. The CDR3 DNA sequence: TGTGCCAGCAGCCTACGGGGTTCCTATACCCCCTACGAGCAGTACTTC. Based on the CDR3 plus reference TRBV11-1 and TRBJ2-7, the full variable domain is EAEVAQSPRYKITEKSQAVAFWCDPISGHATLYWYRQILGQGPELLVQFQDESVVDDSQLPKDRFSAERLKGVDSTLKIQPAELGDSAMYLCASSLRGSYTPYEQYFGPGTRLTVT.

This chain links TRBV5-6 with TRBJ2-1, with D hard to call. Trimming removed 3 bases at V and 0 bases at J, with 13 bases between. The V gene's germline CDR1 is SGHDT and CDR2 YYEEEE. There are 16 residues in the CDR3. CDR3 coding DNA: TGTGCCAGCAGCTCCGTGGCCCCCACCTCCTACAATGAGCAGTTCTTC. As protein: CASSSVAPTSYNEQFF.

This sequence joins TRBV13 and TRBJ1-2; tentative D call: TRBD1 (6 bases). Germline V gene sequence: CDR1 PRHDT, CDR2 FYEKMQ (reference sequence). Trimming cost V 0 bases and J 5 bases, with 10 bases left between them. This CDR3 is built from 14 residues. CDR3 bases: TGTGCCAGCAGCTTAGGCCAGGGGTGGTATGGCTACACCTTC. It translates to CASSLGQGWYGYTF.

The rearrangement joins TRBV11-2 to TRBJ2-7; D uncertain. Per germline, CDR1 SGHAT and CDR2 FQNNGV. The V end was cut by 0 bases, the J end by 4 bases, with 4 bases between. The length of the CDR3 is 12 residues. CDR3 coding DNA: TGTGCCAGCAGCTTAGATCGGTACGAGCAGTACTTC. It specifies CASSLDRYEQYF.

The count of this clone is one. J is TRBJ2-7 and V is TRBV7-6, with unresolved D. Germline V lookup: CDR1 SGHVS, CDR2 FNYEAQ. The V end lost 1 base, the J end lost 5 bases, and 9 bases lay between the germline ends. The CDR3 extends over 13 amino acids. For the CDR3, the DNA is TGTGCCAGCAGCTTAGGAGGTAGTCACGAGCAGTACTTC. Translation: CASSLGGSHEQYF.

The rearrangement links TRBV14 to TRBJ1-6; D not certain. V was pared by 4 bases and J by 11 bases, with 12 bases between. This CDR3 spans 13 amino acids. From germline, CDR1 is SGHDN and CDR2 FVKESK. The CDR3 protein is CASSLGGGTPLHF. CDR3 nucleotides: TGTGCCAGCAGCCTGGGTGGAGGGACACCCCTCCACTTT.

DNA of the CDR3: TGTGCCAGCAGCACCGAGGTGGAGGGGCTGCTGAACACTGAAGCTTTCTTT. Its translation: CASSTEVEGLLNTEAFF. V and J are TRBV2 and TRBJ1-1, with a tentative D call TRBD1 (5 bases). V was shortened by 6 bases and J by 0 bases, with 20 bases between the two germline ends. CDR3 size: 17 residues. The germline gives CDR1 SNHLY, CDR2 FYNNEI. Supplemented by reference TRBV2 and TRBJ1-1, the full variable domain reads EPEVTQTPSHQVTQMGQEVILRCVPISNHLYFYWYRQILGQKVEFLVSFYNNEISEKSEIFDDQFSVERPDGSNFTLKIRSTKLEDSAMYFCASSTEVEGLLNTEAFFGQGTRLTVV.

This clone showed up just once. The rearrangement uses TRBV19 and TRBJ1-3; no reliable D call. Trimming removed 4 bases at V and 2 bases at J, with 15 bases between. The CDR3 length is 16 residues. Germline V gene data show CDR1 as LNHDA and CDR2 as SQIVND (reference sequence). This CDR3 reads CASSTRPGLTGNTIYF. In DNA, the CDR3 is TGTGCCAGTAGTACCCGCCCCGGGTTGACTGGAAACACCATATATTTT.

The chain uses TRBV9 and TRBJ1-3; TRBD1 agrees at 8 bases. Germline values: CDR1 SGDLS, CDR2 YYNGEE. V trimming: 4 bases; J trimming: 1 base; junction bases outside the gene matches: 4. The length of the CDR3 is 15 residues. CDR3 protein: CASSFGTGSGNTIYF. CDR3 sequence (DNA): TGTGCCAGCAGCTTCGGGACAGGATCTGGAAACACCATATATTTT.